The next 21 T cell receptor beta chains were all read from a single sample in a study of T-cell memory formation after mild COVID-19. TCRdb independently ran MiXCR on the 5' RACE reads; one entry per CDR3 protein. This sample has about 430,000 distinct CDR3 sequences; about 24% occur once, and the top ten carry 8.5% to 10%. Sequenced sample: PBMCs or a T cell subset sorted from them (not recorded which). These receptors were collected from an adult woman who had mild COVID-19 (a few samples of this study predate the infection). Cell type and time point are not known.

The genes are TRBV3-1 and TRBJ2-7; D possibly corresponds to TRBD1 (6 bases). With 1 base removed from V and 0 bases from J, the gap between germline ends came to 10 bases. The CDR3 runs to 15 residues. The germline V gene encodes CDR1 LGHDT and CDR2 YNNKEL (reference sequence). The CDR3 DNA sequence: TGTGCCAGCAGCCAAGGACACAGGGACTCCTACGAGCAGTACTTC. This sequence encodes CASSQGHRDSYEQYF.

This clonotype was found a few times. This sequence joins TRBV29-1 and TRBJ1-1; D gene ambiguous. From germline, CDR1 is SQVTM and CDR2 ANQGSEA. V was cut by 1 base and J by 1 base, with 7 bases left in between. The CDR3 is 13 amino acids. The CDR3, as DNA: TGCAGCGTTGAAGGGAGGCAGAACACTGAAGCTTTCTTT. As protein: CSVEGRQNTEAFF.

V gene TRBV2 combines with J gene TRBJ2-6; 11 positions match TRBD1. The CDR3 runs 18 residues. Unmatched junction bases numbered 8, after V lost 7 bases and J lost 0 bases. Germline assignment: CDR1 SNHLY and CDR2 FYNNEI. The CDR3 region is CASKAPGQGVSGANVLTF. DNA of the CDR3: TGTGCCAGCAAGGCACCGGGACAGGGGGTCTCTGGGGCCAACGTCCTGACTTTC.

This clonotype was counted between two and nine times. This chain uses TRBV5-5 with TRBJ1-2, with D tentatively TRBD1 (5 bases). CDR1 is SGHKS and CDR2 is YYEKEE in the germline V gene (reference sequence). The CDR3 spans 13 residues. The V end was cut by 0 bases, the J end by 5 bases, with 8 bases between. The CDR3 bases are TGTGCCAGCAGCTTGGTGGGGGGATATGGCTACACCTTC. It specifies CASSLVGGYGYTF.

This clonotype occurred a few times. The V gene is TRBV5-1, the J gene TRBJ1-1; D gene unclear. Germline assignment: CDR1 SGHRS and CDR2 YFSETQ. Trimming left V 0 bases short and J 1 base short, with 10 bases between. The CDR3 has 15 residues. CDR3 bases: TGCGCCAGCAGCTTGGGGGGTCGGGGGAACACTGAAGCTTTCTTT. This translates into CASSLGGRGNTEAFF.

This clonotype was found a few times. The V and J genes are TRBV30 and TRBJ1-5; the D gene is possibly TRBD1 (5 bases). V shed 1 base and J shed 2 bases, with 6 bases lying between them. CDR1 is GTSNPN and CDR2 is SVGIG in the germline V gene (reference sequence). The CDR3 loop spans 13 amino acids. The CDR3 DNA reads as TGTGCCTGGAGTGAGGGGCGCAATCAGCCCCAGCATTTT. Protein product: CAWSEGRNQPQHF.

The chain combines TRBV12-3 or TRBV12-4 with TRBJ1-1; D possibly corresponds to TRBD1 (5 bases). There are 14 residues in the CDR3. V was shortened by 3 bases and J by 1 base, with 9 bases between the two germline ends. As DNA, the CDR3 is TGTGCCAGCAGTTTTATGGGGGGGAACACTGAAGCTTTCTTT. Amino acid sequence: CASSFMGGNTEAFF.

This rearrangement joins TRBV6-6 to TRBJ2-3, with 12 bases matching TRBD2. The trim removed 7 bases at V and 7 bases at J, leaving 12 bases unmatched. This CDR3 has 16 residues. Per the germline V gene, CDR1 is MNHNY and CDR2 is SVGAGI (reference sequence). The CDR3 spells CASTNRLAGGSNTQYF. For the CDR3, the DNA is TGTGCCAGCACCAATCGCCTAGCGGGGGGGTCAAATACGCAGTATTTT.

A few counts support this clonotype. Written as DNA, the CDR3 is TGTGCCAGCAGTTACGCCCTCAGGGGCCCTTGGGAGCAGTACTTC. The encoded protein is CASSYALRGPWEQYF. This chain uses TRBV6-2 or TRBV6-3 with TRBJ2-7; D perhaps matches TRBD1 (6 bases). The V end was cut by 2 bases, the J end by 7 bases, with 18 bases between. The CDR3 has 15 residues. Germline V CDR1 and CDR2: MNHEY, SVGEGT.

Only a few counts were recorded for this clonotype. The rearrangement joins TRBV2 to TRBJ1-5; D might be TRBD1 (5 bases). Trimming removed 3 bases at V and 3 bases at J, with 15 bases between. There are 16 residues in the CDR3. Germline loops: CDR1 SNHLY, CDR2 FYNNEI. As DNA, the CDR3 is TGTGCCAGCAGTGACGGCGGTAGGGGTTCCAATCAGCCCCAGCATTTT. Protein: CASSDGGRGSNQPQHF.

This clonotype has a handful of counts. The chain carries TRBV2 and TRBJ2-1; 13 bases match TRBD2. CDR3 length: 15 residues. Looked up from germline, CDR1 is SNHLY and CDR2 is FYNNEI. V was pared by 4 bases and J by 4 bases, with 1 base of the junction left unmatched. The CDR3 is CASSGTSGRYNEQFF. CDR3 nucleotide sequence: TGTGCCAGCAGTGGGACTAGCGGGAGATACAATGAGCAGTTCTTC.

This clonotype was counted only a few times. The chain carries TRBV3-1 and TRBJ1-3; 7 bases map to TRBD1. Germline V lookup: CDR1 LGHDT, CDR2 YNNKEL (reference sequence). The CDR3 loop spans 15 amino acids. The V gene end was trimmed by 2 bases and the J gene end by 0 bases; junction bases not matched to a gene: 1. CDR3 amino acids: CASSQWDSSGNTIYF. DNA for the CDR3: TGTGCCAGCAGCCAATGGGACAGCTCTGGAAACACCATATATTTT.

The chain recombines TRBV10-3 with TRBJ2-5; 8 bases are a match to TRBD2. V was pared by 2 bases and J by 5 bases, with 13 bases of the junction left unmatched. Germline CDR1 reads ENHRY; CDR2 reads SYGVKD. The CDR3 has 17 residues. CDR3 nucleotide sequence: TGTGCCATCAGTGAGATCTCGGGGGGGACATCCCCGGAGACCCAGTACTTC. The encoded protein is CAISEISGGTSPETQYF.

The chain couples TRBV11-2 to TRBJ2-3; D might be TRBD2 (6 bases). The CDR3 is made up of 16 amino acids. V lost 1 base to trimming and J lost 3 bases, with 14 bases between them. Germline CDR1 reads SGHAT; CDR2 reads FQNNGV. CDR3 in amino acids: CASSLVRGSETDTQYF. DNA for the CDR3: TGTGCCAGCAGCTTAGTCCGGGGGTCAGAAACAGATACGCAGTATTTT.

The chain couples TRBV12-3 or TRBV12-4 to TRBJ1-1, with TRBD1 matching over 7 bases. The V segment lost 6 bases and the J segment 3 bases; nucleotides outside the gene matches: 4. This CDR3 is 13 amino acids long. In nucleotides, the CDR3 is TGTGCCAGCAGCCCCGGGACAGACACTGAAGCTTTCTTT. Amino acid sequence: CASSPGTDTEAFF.

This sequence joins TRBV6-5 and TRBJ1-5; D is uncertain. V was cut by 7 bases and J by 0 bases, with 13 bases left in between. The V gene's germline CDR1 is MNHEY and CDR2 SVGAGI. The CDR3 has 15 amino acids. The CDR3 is CASTPGRYSNQPQHF. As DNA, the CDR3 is TGTGCCAGCACCCCGGGAAGGTATAGCAATCAGCCCCAGCATTTT.

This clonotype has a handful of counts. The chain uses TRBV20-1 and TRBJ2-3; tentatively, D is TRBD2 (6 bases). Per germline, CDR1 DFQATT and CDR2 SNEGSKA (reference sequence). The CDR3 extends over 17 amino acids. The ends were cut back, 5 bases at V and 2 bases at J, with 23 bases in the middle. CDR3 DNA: TGCAGTGCTCCCCGGGCCCCGATAGCGGCTTACACAGATACGCAGTATTTT. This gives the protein CSAPRAPIAAYTDTQYF.

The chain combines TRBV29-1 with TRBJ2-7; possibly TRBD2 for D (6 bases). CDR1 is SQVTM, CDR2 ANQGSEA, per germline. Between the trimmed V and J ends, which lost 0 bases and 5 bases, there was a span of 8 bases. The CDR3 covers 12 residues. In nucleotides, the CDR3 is TGCAGCGTTGAAGATGGAGGGGACGAGCAGTACTTC. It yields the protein CSVEDGGDEQYF.

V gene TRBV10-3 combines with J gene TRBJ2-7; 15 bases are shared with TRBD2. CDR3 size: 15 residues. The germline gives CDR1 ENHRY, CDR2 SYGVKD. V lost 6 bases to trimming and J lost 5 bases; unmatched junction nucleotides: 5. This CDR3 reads CAIRGLAGGPDEQYF. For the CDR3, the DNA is TGTGCCATCAGAGGACTAGCGGGAGGGCCAGACGAGCAGTACTTC.

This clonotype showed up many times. CDR3 residues: CASSRSNQPQHF. CDR3 sequence (DNA): TGTGCCAGCAGCCGTAGCAATCAGCCCCAGCATTTT. J is TRBJ1-5 and V is TRBV7-2; the D is unclear. Germline-derived CDR1 and CDR2 are SGHTA and FQGNSA. V gave up 5 bases and J gave up 0 bases, with 2 bases separating them. The CDR3 has 12 amino acids.

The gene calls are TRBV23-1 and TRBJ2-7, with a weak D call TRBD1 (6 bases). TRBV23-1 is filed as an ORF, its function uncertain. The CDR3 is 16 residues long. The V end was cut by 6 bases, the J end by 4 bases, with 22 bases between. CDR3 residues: CASRRDRTSWVYEQYF. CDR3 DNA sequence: TGCGCCAGCAGGCGCGACAGGACCTCGTGGGTATACGAGCAGTACTTC.